These 16 T cell receptor beta chains were sequenced from one sample in a study of OX40 agonist ivuxolimab in advanced cancers. Data came from immunoSEQ multiplex PCR; TCRdb stores just in-frame clones and leaves some out. The table has about 78,000 clones, approximately 90% seen once. The sample consisted of CD4+ or CD8+ T cells sorted from blood, taken in a trial of the OX40 agonist ivuxolimab. The receptors come from an adult with an advanced solid tumor such as melanoma, head and neck, liver or kidney cancer.

This chain connects TRBV5-1 to TRBJ2-2, with unresolved D. The length of the CDR3 is 14 residues. The germline V and J ends were trimmed by 0 bases and 0 bases, with 3 bases remaining between them. Germline assignment: CDR1 SGHRS and CDR2 YFSETQ. The CDR3 here is CASSLDANTGELFF. In DNA form, the CDR3 reads TGCGCCAGCAGCTTGGATGCGAACACCGGGGAGCTGTTTTTT.

The genes are TRBV18 and TRBJ2-1; 7 bases fit TRBD2. V was clipped by 2 bases and J by 9 bases; unmatched bases: 10. Germline CDR1 is KGHSH and CDR2 is LQKENI. This CDR3 contains 15 residues. CDR3 nucleotide sequence: TGTGCCAGCTCACCAGCTAGCGGTCGTGGGGTTGAGCAGTTCTTC. Protein sequence: CASSPASGRGVEQFF. Full variable domain (rest looked up from reference TRBV18 and TRBJ2-1): NAGVMQNPRHLVRRRGQEARLRCSPMKGHSHVYWYRQLPEEGLKFMVYLQKENIIDESGMPKERFSAEFPKEGPSILRIQQVVRGDSAAYFCASSPASGRGVEQFFGPGTRLTVL.

This chain connects TRBV7-2 to TRBJ1-2; 11 bases align to TRBD1. The CDR3 sequence is 16 residues long. The germline V gene has CDR1 SGHTA and CDR2 FQGNSA. The V and J ends lost 4 bases and 2 bases, in that order; junction bases with no gene match: 6. CDR3 sequence reads: CASSSGWTGGNYGYTF. The CDR3 DNA sequence: TGTGCCAGCAGCTCCGGTTGGACAGGGGGCAACTATGGCTACACCTTC.

The rearrangement uses TRBV5-5 and TRBJ1-3; D is undetermined. The CDR3 has 15 amino acids. Trimming shortened V by 4 bases and J by 0 bases, and 11 bases separated the two germline ends. In germline, CDR1 is SGHKS, CDR2 YYEKEE (reference sequence). CDR3 loop: CASSLLLDSGNTIYF. Written as DNA, the CDR3 is TGTGCCAGCAGCCTGCTCTTGGACTCTGGAAACACCATATATTTT.

The gene calls are TRBV29-1 and TRBJ1-2, with 8 nucleotides matching TRBD1. The junction had 4 bases not matched to a gene; V was cut back by 6 bases and J by 4 bases. The germline V gene has CDR1 SQVTM and CDR2 ANQGSEA. The CDR3 loop spans 12 amino acids. CDR3 loop: CSVARGPYGYTF. The CDR3 nucleotides read TGCAGCGTAGCCAGGGGGCCCTATGGCTACACCTTC. The whole variable domain, remainder taken from reference TRBV29-1 and TRBJ1-2, is SAVISQKPSRDICQRGTSLTIQCQVDSQVTMMFWYRQQPGQSLTLIATANQGSEATYESGFVIDKFPISRPNLTFSTLTVSNMSPEDSSIYLCSVARGPYGYTFGSGTRLTVV.

The gene calls are TRBV6-5 and TRBJ1-6, with D possibly being TRBD1 (5 bases). The germline gives CDR1 MNHEY, CDR2 SVGAGI. The CDR3 spans 15 residues. The V end was cut by 7 bases, the J end by 7 bases, with 17 bases between. The CDR3 protein is CASTPLGTGNSPLHF. The CDR3 region has the DNA TGTGCCAGCACGCCCCTCGGGACGGGGAATTCACCCCTCCACTTT.

The chain has TRBV5-1 and TRBJ2-3, with D possibly being TRBD1 or TRBD2 (5 bases each). Per germline, CDR1 SGHRS and CDR2 YFSETQ. The CDR3 runs to 17 residues. Trimming pared 0 bases from V and 1 base from J, leaving 15 bases between. CDR3: CASSLAPPRGGTDTQYF. The CDR3 nucleotides read TGCGCCAGCAGCTTGGCCCCACCGAGGGGTGGCACAGATACGCAGTATTTT. The full variable domain, with the rest looked up from reference TRBV5-1 and TRBJ2-3, is KAGVTQTPRYLIKTRGQQVTLSCSPISGHRSVSWYQQTPGQGLQFLFEYFSETQRNKGNFPGRFSGRQFSNSRSEMNVSTLELGDSALYLCASSLAPPRGGTDTQYFGPGTRLTVL.

J is TRBJ1-5 and V is TRBV5-1; possibly TRBD1 for D (6 bases). The CDR3 sequence is 15 residues long. Germline-derived CDR1 and CDR2 are SGHRS and YFSETQ. V lost 4 bases to trimming and J lost 4 bases, with 15 bases between them. CDR3 protein: CASSPTPGTNQPQHF. The CDR3 region has the DNA TGCGCCAGCAGCCCGACACCGGGGACAAATCAGCCCCAGCATTTT.

CDR3 coding DNA: TGTGCCAGCAGGCTTCCGGGACTAGAAGACGAGCAGTTCTTC. Translation: CASRLPGLEDEQFF. The chain combines TRBV7-2 with TRBJ2-1; 8 nucleotides match TRBD2. Germline V gene sequence: CDR1 SGHTA, CDR2 FQGNSA. This CDR3 spans 14 amino acids. V was clipped by 6 bases and J by 10 bases; unmatched bases: 11.

V usage is TRBV5-5 and J usage is TRBJ1-5; D uncertain. Germline assignment: CDR1 SGHKS and CDR2 YYEKEE (reference sequence). The CDR3 spans 15 residues. Trimming took 2 bases from V and 7 from J, leaving 16 bases between them. This CDR3 reads CASSLEPLPGQPQHF. In DNA form, the CDR3 reads TGTGCCAGCAGCTTAGAACCCCTACCCGGACAGCCCCAGCATTTT.

V is TRBV9 and J is TRBJ1-2, with D unresolved. This CDR3 is built from 13 residues. Germline CDR1 is SGDLS and CDR2 is YYNGEE. V lost 3 bases and J 0 bases, leaving 6 bases between the germline ends. CDR3 sequence reads: CASSETSNYGYTF. For the CDR3, the DNA is TGTGCCAGCAGCGAAACATCTAACTATGGCTACACCTTC.

The chain uses TRBV7-2 and TRBJ2-2, with unresolved D. With 8 bases removed from V and 3 bases from J, the gap between germline ends came to 10 bases. The germline V gene has CDR1 SGHTA and CDR2 FQGNSA. The CDR3 is made up of 13 amino acids. The CDR3 nucleotides are TGTGCCAGCGGCTCAGGCTACACCGGGGAGCTGTTTTTT. Translated: CASGSGYTGELFF. The full variable domain, completed using reference TRBV7-2 and TRBJ2-2, is GAGVSQSPSNKVTEKGKDVELRCDPISGHTALYWYRQSLGQGLEFLIYFQGNSAPDKSGLPSDRFSAERTGGSVSTLTIQRTQQEDSAVYLCASGSGYTGELFFGEGSRLTVL.

The rearrangement joins TRBV6-1 to TRBJ1-5; unclear D gene. CDR1 and CDR2 (germline): MNHNS, SASEGT. This CDR3 region has 14 residues. V was shortened by 4 bases and J by 1 base, with 8 bases between the two germline ends. Written as DNA, the CDR3 is TGTGCCAGCAGTGCAGGTAAAAGCAATCAGCCCCAGCATTTT. Translating it yields CASSAGKSNQPQHF.

The genes are TRBV5-6 and TRBJ1-6; TRBD1 matches 7 bases. This CDR3 is built from 14 residues. Germline trimming cut 4 bases from V and 7 bases from J; bases unmatched to any gene: 5. CDR1 is SGHDT and CDR2 is YYEEEE in the germline V gene. The CDR3 nucleotides are TGTGCCAGCAGCCCGGGACAGACCAATTCACCCCTCCACTTT. Its protein is CASSPGQTNSPLHF.

The V and J genes are TRBV9 and TRBJ2-3, with 7 bases identical to TRBD1. V trimming: 0 bases; J trimming: 6 bases; junction bases outside the gene matches: 4. This CDR3 is 14 amino acids long. Germline V gene data show CDR1 as SGDLS and CDR2 as YYNGEE. Here the CDR3 DNA reads TGTGCCAGCAGCGTAGGAAGGGGGCGGGATACGCAGTATTTT. This translates into CASSVGRGRDTQYF.

J is TRBJ1-2 and V is TRBV28; D is perhaps TRBD1 (5 bases). CDR1 is MDHEN and CDR2 is SYDVKM in the germline V gene. This CDR3 region has 14 residues. V shed 6 bases and J shed 4 bases, with 15 bases lying between them. The CDR3, as DNA: TGTGCCAGCAGCCCTCGGGGGGGATCCTATGGCTACACCTTC. Translated, it gives CASSPRGGSYGYTF.